This entry features one T cell receptor beta chain sequence. What it recognizes is unknown. V shed 0 bases and J 5 bases; nucleotides not matched to a gene: 11. The germline gives CDR1 SGDLS, CDR2 YYNGEE. CDR3 length: 17 residues. This record belongs to a study of long-term antiretroviral therapy in people with HIV. General study results and limits: Dominance of pre-ART expanded clones persisted, fluctuating and often declining after ART.

Survey-level resolution applied to immunoSEQ assay v3.0. The data were produced by immunoSEQ multiplex PCR, yet TCRdb's version contains in-frame clones alone and is incomplete. This sample yields some 25,000 clones, of which almost 80% are seen a single time; 11% belongs to the top ten. Here the sequenced sample was unsorted PBMCs, taken 2.1 years after starting antiretroviral therapy. The receptor comes from a man aged 30-40 years with HIV. This chain links TRBV9 with TRBJ2-7; 10 bases are shared with TRBD2. CDR3 amino acids: CASSVGGAGGPFHEQYF. CDR3 sequence (DNA): TGTGCCAGCAGCGTAGGGGGAGCGGGGGGGCCTTTCCACGAGCAGTACTTC. The full variable domain, with the rest looked up from reference TRBV9 and TRBJ2-7, is DSGVTQTPKHLITATGQRVTLRCSPRSGDLSVYWYQQSLDQGLQFLIQYYNGEERAKGNILERFSAQQFPDLHSELNLSSLELGDSALYFCASSVGGAGGPFHEQYFGPGTRLTVT.